This T cell receptor (beta chain) originates from a study of blood T cell repertoires in COVID-19. Study background: In each case, the material was cDNA or gDNA derived from T cells, B-cell-depleted T cells, or PBMCs.

Study processing details: For nucleated cells, counts were estimated from reference gene primer amplification. Method: immunoSEQ multiplex PCR; TCRdb's copy keeps in-frame clones and lacks some. That table furnishes V, J and clone size, whereas the DNA furnished D and trimming. The sample carries 400,000 to 450,000 clones, about 88% recorded once. The CDR3 spans 15 residues. The ends were cut back, 6 bases at V and 3 bases at J, with 15 bases in the middle. CDR1 is KGHSH and CDR2 is LQKENI in the germline V gene. The sample was peripheral blood. The chain combines TRBV18 with TRBJ1-5; tentative D call: TRBD1 (5 bases). This clonotype was sampled from a woman in her 40s with COVID-19, enrolled during active disease. The CDR3 nucleotides read TGTGCCAGCTCGCAGGGTTGGGGTCTCAATCAGCCCCAGCATTTT. It translates to CASSQGWGLNQPQHF.